The source of this T cell receptor beta chain is a study of cytomegalovirus exposure and HLA in healthy donors. General observations from the study: Researchers reported in a later analysis that a missense DCLRE1C variant was tied to TCR beta V- and J-gene trimming. As confirmed in vitro, three CMV-associated chains were specific for CMV antigens. Among TCR beta chains of equal frequency, HLA-associated ones were more clonally expanded in a later analysis.

V was cut by 5 bases and J by 3 bases, with 10 bases left in between. CDR1 MNHNS and CDR2 SASEGT come from the germline V gene. There are 13 residues in the CDR3. A word on this clone: The antigen is not known.

PCR used 60 Vbeta primers and 13 Jbeta primers. The assay was immunoSEQ multiplex PCR, and TCRdb's table has in-frame clones only and misses some. The repertoire holds 70,000 to 90,000 clones, with about 69% as singletons. Sample: PBMCs. The rearrangement links TRBV6-1 to TRBJ2-5, with TRBD2 as a possible D gene (7 bases). This TCR was recovered from a man aged 55 to 70 in good health and CMV-seronegative. CDR3 loop: CASSRGGEETQYF. The CDR3 nucleotides read TGTGCCAGCAGTCGAGGGGGGGAAGAGACCCAGTACTTC.